This T cell receptor (beta chain) was recovered during a study of CD8+CD57+ T cells in acquired aplastic anemia. Study-wide background: Across the sorted CD4+ and CD8+ cells, DNA amounts averaged approximately 3 ug.

Selection for sequencing was limited to patients who had shown CD8+CD57+ cell expansion by flow cytometry. After removal of 6 bases from V and 6 bases from J, the junction contained 5 bases not matched to a gene. The CDR3 totals 14 residues. CDR1 and CDR2 (germline): SEHNR, FQNEAQ (reference sequence). It was genomic DNA that served as the template for profiling TCR beta VDJ and CDR3. TCRdb itself ran the reads through MiXCR, one entry per CDR3 protein. The table lists more than 150,000 distinct CDR3 sequences, less than 50% of them singletons. This sequence originates from a human donor with aplastic anemia. The sequencing input was sorted CD4+, CD8+, or CD8+CD57+ T cells (not recorded which) from PBMCs. J is TRBJ2-2 and V is TRBV7-9; 9 positions match TRBD2. The CDR3 DNA sequence: TGTGCCAGCAGGGGGACTAGCAACGCCGGGGAGCTGTTTTTT. This encodes CASRGTSNAGELFF.